This T cell receptor (beta chain) was sequenced in a study of cytomegalovirus exposure and HLA in healthy donors. Details on this clone: As yet, its antigen is unknown.

The V gene lost 5 bases and the J gene lost 2 bases, with 17 bases spanning the gap. The CDR3 is 16 amino acids. Germline V gives CDR1 LNHDA, CDR2 SQIVND (reference sequence). Primers included in the PCR were 60 Vbeta and 13 Jbeta primers. Using immunoSEQ multiplex PCR, the repertoire was profiled, and TCRdb retains in-frame clones only, with some absent. The table shows under 130,000 clones, with 12% to 15% occurring only once. General observations from the study: Presence/absence analyses supposed approximately even sequencing depth among donors. The study designated roughly 160 TCR beta chains cytomegalovirus-associated. Versus the approximately 700-donor mean, an Asian-associated ancestry cluster reportedly showed fewer N-insertions in a later analysis. Follow-up analysis found HLA locus-dependent TCR association rates, highest for DRB1 and lowest for HLA-C.

This receptor was taken from a female donor in good health and CMV-seronegative. The sample consisted of PBMCs. This sequence joins TRBV19 and TRBJ2-3, with TRBD1 as a possible D gene (5 bases). The chain's CDR3 is CASSLGVLTVTDTQYF. CDR3 nucleotide sequence: TGTGCCAGTAGTCTAGGTGTTCTGACAGTCACAGATACGCAGTATTTT.